This T cell receptor (beta chain) appears in the sequencing data of a study of T cells in Graves' hyperthyroidism and ophthalmopathy. V dropped 6 bases and J dropped 5; count of bases not matched to a gene: 8. The CDR3 contains 14 residues. Germline V gene data show CDR1 as LNHDA and CDR2 as SQIVND (reference sequence). In its sample, this clonotype was seen many times. Amplification targeted TCR beta CDR3 regions from RNA transcripts. When the TCR CDR3 underwent first-round RT-PCR, the HTBI primer set was used. TCRdb ran MiXCR on the multiplex PCR reads and lists one entry per CDR3 protein. Here the sample spans nearly 600,000 distinct CDR3 sequences, approximately 15% being singletons.

Sequenced: blood. The chain joins TRBV19 to TRBJ1-2; 8 nucleotides line up with TRBD1. The receptor was isolated from a woman aged 30 to 39 with Graves' hyperthyroidism that later progressed to Graves' ophthalmopathy. The chain's CDR3 is CASSMDREGYGYTF. In DNA form, the CDR3 reads TGTGCCAGTAGCATGGACAGGGAGGGATATGGCTACACCTTC. The variable domain in full, completed from reference TRBV19 and TRBJ1-2, reads DGGITQSPKYLFRKEGQNVTLSCEQNLNHDAMYWYRQDPGQGLRLIYYSQIVNDFQKGDIAEGYSVSREKKESFPLTVTSAQKNPTAFYLCASSMDREGYGYTFGSGTRLTVV.